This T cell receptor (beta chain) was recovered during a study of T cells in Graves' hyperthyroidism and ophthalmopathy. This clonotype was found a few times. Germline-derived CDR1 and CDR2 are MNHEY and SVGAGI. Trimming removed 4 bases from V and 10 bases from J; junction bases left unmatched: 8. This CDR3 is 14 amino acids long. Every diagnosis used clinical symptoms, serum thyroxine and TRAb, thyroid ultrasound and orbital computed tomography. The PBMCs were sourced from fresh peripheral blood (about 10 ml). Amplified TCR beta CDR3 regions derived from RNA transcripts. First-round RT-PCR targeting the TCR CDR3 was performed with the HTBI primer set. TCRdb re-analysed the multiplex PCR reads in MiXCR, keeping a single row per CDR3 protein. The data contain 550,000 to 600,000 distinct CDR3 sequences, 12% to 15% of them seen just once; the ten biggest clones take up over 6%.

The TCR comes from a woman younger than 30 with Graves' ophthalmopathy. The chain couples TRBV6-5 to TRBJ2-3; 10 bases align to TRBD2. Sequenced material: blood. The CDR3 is CASSLSGRAGSQYF. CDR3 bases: TGTGCCAGCAGTTTAAGCGGGAGGGCCGGATCGCAGTATTTT.